The 8 T cell receptor beta chains reported below all come from one sample, sequenced in a study of circulating tumor DNA in untreated peripheral T-cell lymphoma. Libraries were prepared by immunoSEQ multiplex PCR; TCRdb keeps only in-frame clonotypes and omits some of them. Here the sample spans around 570 clones, 65% to 90% being singletons. The specimen was cell-free DNA from blood serum. The receptors come from a human donor with peripheral T-cell lymphoma.

V gene TRBV29-1 combines with J gene TRBJ2-3; unclear D gene. The CDR3 sequence is 13 residues long. Deletions cut 4 bases from V and 1 base from J, with 9 bases between. The germline gives CDR1 SQVTM, CDR2 ANQGSEA. The CDR3 here is CSVVRTGTDTQYF. The CDR3 nucleotides read TGCAGCGTTGTACGAACGGGCACAGATACGCAGTATTTT.

This rearrangement joins TRBV7-9 to TRBJ2-5; D remains unclear. The CDR3 totals 14 residues. V shed 6 bases and J shed 2 bases, with 13 bases lying between them. Germline CDR1 is SEHNR and CDR2 is FQNEAQ (reference sequence). CDR3: CASRLQGWQETQYF. In nucleotides, the CDR3 is TGTGCCAGCAGGCTCCAAGGGTGGCAAGAGACCCAGTACTTC.

CDR3: CASSLGQNIYGYTF. CDR3 in DNA: TGTGCCAGCAGTTTAGGACAGAACATCTATGGCTACACCTTC. The chain uses TRBV6-6 and TRBJ1-2, with a weak D call TRBD1 (6 bases). The CDR3 has 14 amino acids. Germline V gene data show CDR1 as MNHNY and CDR2 as SVGAGI (reference sequence). V lost 4 bases to trimming and J lost 4 bases, with 13 bases between them.

In its sample, this clone was seen a few times. The chain links TRBV13 to TRBJ1-5; D is uncertain. CDR3 length: 14 residues. V was clipped by 0 bases and J by 0 bases, with 3 bases between them. Looked up from germline, CDR1 is PRHDT and CDR2 is FYEKMQ (reference sequence). CDR3 residues: CASSLGSSNQPQHF. The CDR3 DNA follows: TGTGCCAGCAGCTTAGGCAGTAGCAATCAGCCCCAGCATTTT.

This rearrangement joins TRBV21-1 to TRBJ2-4; the table's D call of TRBD1 was not tested on the DNA. TRBV21-1 is an annotated pseudogene. This CDR3 is 14 amino acids long. The CDR3 here is CASSDPRSKNIQYF. The DNA for the CDR3 is TGTGCCAGCAGCGATCCCCGCAGTAAAAACATTCAGTACTTC.

V gene TRBV7-8 combines with J gene TRBJ2-2, with 9 nucleotides matching TRBD2. Germline lookup yields CDR1 SGHVS and CDR2 FQNEAQ. V dropped 3 bases and J dropped 6; count of bases not matched to a gene: 5. The CDR3 covers 15 residues. CDR3 in DNA: TGTGCCAGCAGCTTCCAGCGGGGGGTTGCCGGGGAGCTGTTTTTT. This encodes CASSFQRGVAGELFF.

This clone turned up a few times. The rearrangement links TRBV7-3 to TRBJ2-1; TRBD2 matches at 12 bases. The CDR3 has 17 amino acids. In germline, CDR1 is SGHTA, CDR2 FQGTGA. The V segment lost 0 bases and the J segment 4 bases; nucleotides outside the gene matches: 4. The CDR3 nucleotides are TGTGCCAGCAGCTTAACGGCCGGGACTAGCGGGTACAATGAGCAGTTCTTC. This codes for CASSLTAGTSGYNEQFF.

The V call is TRBV7-2, the J call TRBJ2-5; 7 bases fit TRBD1. CDR1 is SGHTA, CDR2 FQGNSA, per germline. J gave up 5 bases and V 1 base, and 7 bases lay outside the gene matches. This CDR3 is 15 amino acids long. The CDR3 is CASSLGGQSFETQYF. CDR3 coding DNA: TGTGCCAGCAGCTTAGGGGGACAGAGTTTCGAGACCCAGTACTTC.